This T cell receptor (beta chain) was observed in a study of siplizumab effects on memory and regulatory T cells. Study-wide results and limits: The authors mapped only a minor fraction of alloreactive clones to unstimulated subsets.

TCRdb keeps only in-frame clones here, not all; method: immunoSEQ multiplex PCR. Among about 87,000 clones listed, over 80% were seen once. The CDR3 is 15 amino acids. Per germline, CDR1 SNHLY and CDR2 FYNNEI. V gave up 5 bases and J gave up 7 bases; unmatched junction bases: 4. As for this clone: Its antigen is unidentified.

The specimen sequenced was CD4+ T cells sorted from blood. This chain connects TRBV2 to TRBJ2-1, with 14 bases matching TRBD2. This clonotype was sampled from a human donor in good health. CDR3 in amino acids: CASSQGLAGDNEQFF. CDR3 nucleotides: TGTGCCAGCAGTCAGGGACTAGCGGGAGATAATGAGCAGTTCTTC. Variable domain in full (rest from reference TRBV2 and TRBJ2-1): EPEVTQTPSHQVTQMGQEVILRCVPISNHLYFYWYRQILGQKVEFLVSFYNNEISEKSEIFDDQFSVERPDGSNFTLKIRSTKLEDSAMYFCASSQGLAGDNEQFFGPGTRLTVL.